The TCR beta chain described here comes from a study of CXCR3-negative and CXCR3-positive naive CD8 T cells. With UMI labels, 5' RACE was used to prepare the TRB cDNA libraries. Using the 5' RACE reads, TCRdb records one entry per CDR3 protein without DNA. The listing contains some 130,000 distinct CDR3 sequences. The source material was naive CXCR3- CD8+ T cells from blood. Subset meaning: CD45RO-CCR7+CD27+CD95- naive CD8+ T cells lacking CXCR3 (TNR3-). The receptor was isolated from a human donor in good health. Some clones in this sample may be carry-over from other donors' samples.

This chain's CDR3 is CASSLVLENEKLFF. V gene TRBV11-2 combines with J gene TRBJ1-4. Germline V CDR1 and CDR2: SGHAT, FQNNGV. The CDR3 covers 14 residues.